This TCR beta chain was captured by sequencing in a study of blood T cells in healthy people across ages. A sample-barcoded 5' primer and a J-beta primer mix were used in a second PCR of roughly 7 to 12 cycles. TCRdb reprocessed the 5' RACE reads via MiXCR and lists one record per CDR3 protein. The sample includes hundreds of thousands of distinct CDR3 sequences, over 20% seen only once; the top ten take 3% to 4.5%. Study-wide findings and caveats: Long-lived and aged donors differed, with more naive CD4+ cells and higher diversity in the long-lived.

This clonotype was recorded a few times. Its matching antigen is unknown. A much larger clonotype is one base distant, so this may be a read error. The germline CDR1 and CDR2 sequences are SGHRS and YFSETQ. The CDR3 has 15 residues. Drawn from each donor were roughly 10 milliliters of peripheral blood. Sequences were obtained from blood. The rearrangement uses TRBV5-1 and TRBJ2-1; 7 positions agree with TRBD2. This sequence originates from a man between 65 and 79 years old in good health. CDR3 in amino acids: CANSSSGGSYNEQFF. Written as DNA, the CDR3 is TGCGCCAACAGCTCTAGCGGAGGATCCTACAATGAGCAGTTCTTC.